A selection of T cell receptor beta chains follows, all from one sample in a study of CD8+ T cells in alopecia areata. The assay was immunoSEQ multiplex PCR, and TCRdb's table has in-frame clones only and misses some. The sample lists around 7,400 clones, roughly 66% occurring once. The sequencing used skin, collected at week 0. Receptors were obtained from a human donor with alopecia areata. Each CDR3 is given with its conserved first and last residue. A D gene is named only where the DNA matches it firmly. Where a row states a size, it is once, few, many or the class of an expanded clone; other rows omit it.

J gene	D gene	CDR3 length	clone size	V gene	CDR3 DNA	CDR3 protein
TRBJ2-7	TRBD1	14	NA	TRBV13	TGTGCCAGCAGCTCCGCGGGACAGGGGCGGGAGCAGTACTTC	CASSSAGQGREQYF
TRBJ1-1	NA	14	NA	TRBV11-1	TGTGCCAGCAGACCCAGGCCCCTAGGGACTGAAGCTTTCTTT	CASRPRPLGTEAFF
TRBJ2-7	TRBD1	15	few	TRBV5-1	TGCGCCAGCAGCTTGGGAGGACAGGGTTTAGGCGAGCAGTACTTC	CASSLGGQGLGEQYF
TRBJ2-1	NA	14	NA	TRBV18	TGTGCCAGCTCACCCACTTCTTCCTACAATGAGCAGTTCTTC	CASSPTSSYNEQFF
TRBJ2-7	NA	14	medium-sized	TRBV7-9	TGTGCCAGCAGCAACAGCGAGAGCTCCTACGAGCAGTACTTC	CASSNSESSYEQYF
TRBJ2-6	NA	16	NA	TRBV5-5	TGTGCCAGCAGCTTGTTCATGAGCTCTGGGGCCAACGTCCTGACTTTC	CASSLFMSSGANVLTF
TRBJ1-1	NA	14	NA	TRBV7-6	TGTGCCAGCAGCTCTCAGGGTTTCGGCACTGAAGCTTTCTTT	CASSSQGFGTEAFF
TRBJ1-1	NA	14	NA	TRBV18	TGTGCCAGCTCACCAGTAGGAGGTCGGGGTGAAGCTTTCTTT	CASSPVGGRGEAFF
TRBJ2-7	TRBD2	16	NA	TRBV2	TGTGCCAGCAGTATCCGGACTAGCGGGGGGGCAAGGGAGCAGTACTTC	CASSIRTSGGAREQYF
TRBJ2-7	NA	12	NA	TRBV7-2	TGTGCCAGCAGCTTAGGGGTCTACGAGCAGTACTTC	CASSLGVYEQYF